Listed below are T cell receptor beta chains from one sample, sequenced in a study of OX40 agonist ivuxolimab in advanced cancers. TCRdb's copy holds only in-frame clones and misses some; the assay was immunoSEQ multiplex PCR. The repertoire holds about 58,000 clones, with around four fifths as singletons. The source material was CD4+ or CD8+ T cells sorted from blood, sampled in a trial of the OX40 agonist ivuxolimab. Every receptor here comes from an adult with an advanced solid tumor such as melanoma, head and neck, liver or kidney cancer. CDR3s include the opening cysteine and the closing phenylalanine or tryptophan. D genes are given only for firm matches. Size is omitted from some rows. Given values are once, few, many or a class for expanded clones.

j_gene	len	v_gene	d_gene	abundance	CDR3aa	CDR3nt
TRBJ2-5	15	TRBV7-2	NA	NA	CASSKSPDRQETQYF	TGTGCCAGCAGCAAGAGCCCGGACAGACAAGAGACCCAGTACTTC
TRBJ2-5	15	TRBV2	TRBD1	NA	CASGTTGSMGETQYF	TGTGCCAGCGGGACGACAGGGTCTATGGGAGAGACCCAGTACTTC
TRBJ1-6	16	TRBV9	TRBD1	NA	CASSEPQGQPNSPLHF	TGTGCCAGCAGCGAGCCTCAGGGACAGCCTAATTCACCCCTCCACTTT
TRBJ2-1	15	TRBV11-3	NA	NA	CASSFSGSHHNEQFF	TGTGCCAGCAGCTTTAGTGGGAGCCACCACAATGAGCAGTTCTTC
TRBJ2-1	13	TRBV9	NA	NA	CASSAGGPNEQFF	TGTGCCAGCAGCGCAGGGGGGCCGAATGAGCAGTTCTTC
TRBJ2-7	14	TRBV6-5	TRBD1	NA	CASSYKGQGYEQYF	TGTGCCAGCAGTTACAAGGGACAGGGCTACGAGCAGTACTTC
TRBJ2-3	12	TRBV6-6	NA	NA	CASSSQSDTQYF	TGTGCCAGCAGTTCACAATCAGATACGCAGTATTTT
TRBJ2-1	15	TRBV11-3	NA	NA	CASSFAGTPYNEQFF	TGTGCCAGCAGCTTCGCCGGGACACCTTACAATGAGCAGTTCTTC
TRBJ2-3	15	TRBV6-1	TRBD1	NA	CASSIRDRITDTQYF	TGTGCCAGCAGCATTCGGGACAGGATTACAGATACGCAGTATTTT
TRBJ1-2	13	TRBV7-3	NA	NA	CASSLPGSYGYTF	TGTGCCAGCAGCTTACCTGGGTCCTATGGCTACACCTTC
TRBJ1-1	13	TRBV18	NA	NA	CASSRNNRDEAFF	TGTGCCAGCTCACGAAACAATAGAGATGAAGCTTTCTTT
TRBJ2-7	14	TRBV5-4	NA	NA	CASSITGKPSEQYF	TGTGCCAGCAGCATAACAGGGAAGCCTAGCGAGCAGTACTTC
TRBJ2-1	14	TRBV6-5	NA	NA	CASSRGLGWNEQFF	TGTGCCAGCAGCCGAGGACTGGGGTGGAATGAGCAGTTCTTC
TRBJ1-6	15	TRBV14	NA	NA	CASSQDVRGLSPLHF	TGTGCCAGCAGCCAAGACGTCAGGGGCCTTTCACCCCTCCACTTT
TRBJ2-1	13	TRBV25-1	NA	NA	CASRPVGYNEQFF	TGTGCCAGCAGACCTGTGGGTTACAATGAGCAGTTCTTC
TRBJ1-5	12	TRBV2	NA	NA	CASSEEGGSQHF	TGTGCCAGCAGTGAAGAGGGGGGCTCCCAGCATTTT
TRBJ2-5	15	TRBV14	TRBD2	NA	CASSHWSGTRETQYF	TGTGCCAGCAGCCACTGGTCCGGGACTAGGGAGACCCAGTACTTC
TRBJ2-1	13	TRBV29-1	NA	NA	CSGGLSSYNEQFF	TGCAGCGGGGGGTTAAGCTCCTACAATGAGCAGTTCTTC
TRBJ2-5	12	TRBV6-5	NA	NA	CASSGGRETQYF	TGTGCCAGCAGTGGGGGGCGAGAGACCCAGTACTTC
TRBJ1-6	15	TRBV18	TRBD1	NA	CASSSQGEVNSPLHF	TGTGCCAGCTCATCGCAGGGGGAAGTTAATTCACCCCTCCACTTT
TRBJ2-3	14	TRBV7-2	TRBD2	NA	CASSPGLALDTQYF	TGTGCCAGCAGCCCCGGACTAGCACTAGATACGCAGTATTTT
TRBJ1-3	14	TRBV7-6	NA	NA	CASSLAGAGNTIYF	TGTGCCAGCAGCTTAGCGGGGGCTGGAAACACCATATATTTT
TRBJ2-5	15	TRBV5-6	TRBD2	NA	CASSSGLGLLRTQYF	TGTGCCAGCAGCTCGGGACTAGGACTTCTTAGGACCCAGTACTTC
TRBJ1-2	18	TRBV27	NA	NA	CASSPWIREPAINYGYTF	TGTGCCAGCAGTCCATGGATAAGGGAGCCAGCTATAAACTATGGCTACACCTTC
TRBJ2-7	13	TRBV7-6	NA	NA	CASSPGTEVGQYF	TGTGCCAGCAGCCCCGGGACTGAAGTCGGGCAGTACTTC
TRBJ1-2	14	TRBV30	NA	NA	CAWSVQVVDYGYTF	TGTGCCTGGAGTGTACAAGTAGTTGACTATGGCTACACCTTC
TRBJ1-5	15	TRBV5-1	NA	NA	CASSLGGALNQPQHF	TGCGCCAGCAGTCTGGGGGGCGCCCTCAATCAGCCCCAGCATTTT
TRBJ1-2	13	TRBV7-2	TRBD1	NA	CASSSGTGTGYTF	TGTGCCAGCAGTTCCGGGACAGGGACTGGCTACACCTTC
TRBJ2-3	15	TRBV6-5	TRBD1	NA	CASSYQGQSTDTQYF	TGTGCCAGCAGTTACCAGGGACAGAGCACAGATACGCAGTATTTT
TRBJ2-1	15	TRBV6-5	TRBD1	few	CASSYPSRGRHEQFF	TGTGCCAGCAGTTACCCATCGAGGGGGCGGCATGAGCAGTTCTTC
TRBJ2-1	15	TRBV2	NA	NA	CASSEVGGSVNEQFF	TGTGCCAGCAGTGAGGTCGGGGGTAGTGTTAATGAGCAGTTCTTC
TRBJ2-7	15	TRBV6-5	NA	few	CASSSRQFVVDEQYF	TGTGCCAGCAGTTCGCGACAGTTCGTGGTCGACGAGCAGTACTTC
TRBJ1-4	14	TRBV30	NA	NA	CAWSSGGQGEKLFF	TGTGCCTGGAGTTCCGGCGGCCAAGGGGAAAAACTGTTTTTT
TRBJ1-4	15	TRBV5-1	NA	NA	CASSPLAVPEEKLFF	TGCGCCAGCAGCCCCTTGGCAGTGCCTGAGGAAAAACTGTTTTTT
TRBJ2-5	17	TRBV5-4	NA	NA	CASSLFGASAPWETQYF	TGTGCCAGCAGCTTGTTTGGTGCTAGCGCCCCTTGGGAGACCCAGTACTTC
TRBJ2-7	14	TRBV5-6	NA	NA	CASSSEGSSYEQYF	TGTGCCAGCAGCTCGGAAGGTAGCAGTTACGAGCAGTACTTC
TRBJ1-1	13	TRBV11-3	NA	NA	CASSSNFQGEAFF	TGTGCCAGCAGCTCAAACTTCCAGGGAGAAGCTTTCTTT
TRBJ1-2	12	TRBV10-3	NA	NA	CAISESVSSYTF	TGTGCCATCAGTGAGTCGGTGAGCAGCTACACCTTC
TRBJ1-5	14	TRBV6-5	TRBD1	once	CASRLGGGNQPQHF	TGTGCCAGCAGACTAGGGGGCGGCAATCAGCCCCAGCATTTT
TRBJ1-4	15	TRBV7-9	NA	once	CASSLQGNLNEKLFF	TGTGCCAGCAGCTTACAGGGGAATCTGAATGAAAAACTGTTTTTT
TRBJ1-2	14	TRBV5-1	NA	NA	CASSLGTDIYSYTF	TGCGCCAGCAGCTTGGGTACAGACATATATAGCTACACCTTC
TRBJ1-1	12	TRBV28	NA	medium-sized	CASSGLYTEAFF	TGTGCCAGCAGTGGACTTTACACTGAAGCTTTCTTT
TRBJ2-3	13	TRBV30	NA	NA	CAWRSGDRDTQYF	TGTGCCTGGAGGTCGGGGGATCGGGATACGCAGTATTTT
TRBJ1-2	13	TRBV27	NA	NA	CASSSSGRDGYTF	TGTGCCAGCAGTTCCTCGGGCCGGGATGGCTACACCTTC
TRBJ2-5	14	TRBV7-7	TRBD1	NA	CASSQDTGVETQYF	TGTGCTAGCAGCCAAGATACAGGGGTAGAGACCCAGTACTTC
TRBJ2-2	13	TRBV29-1	NA	NA	CSTQQRETGELFF	TGCAGCACTCAACAGAGGGAAACCGGGGAGCTGTTTTTT
TRBJ1-1	15	TRBV6-1	NA	once	CASSWGGVEGLEAFF	TGTGCCTCGAGCTGGGGCGGGGTGGAAGGGCTCGAAGCTTTCTTT
TRBJ1-4	15	TRBV19	NA	NA	CASRRLRNANEKLFF	TGTGCCAGTAGGAGGTTGAGGAACGCCAATGAAAAACTGTTTTTT
TRBJ1-1	16	TRBV6-1	NA	NA	CASSEVGTDLNTEAFF	TGTGCCAGCAGTGAAGTCGGGACGGACCTGAACACTGAAGCTTTCTTT
TRBJ1-2	15	TRBV19	NA	few	CASTSHGRAPYGYTF	TGTGCCAGTACCTCCCATGGGAGGGCCCCCTATGGCTACACCTTC
TRBJ1-4	16	TRBV5-3	NA	NA	CARSLVQGPSSLKLFF	TGTGCCAGAAGCTTGGTCCAGGGCCCCTCTAGTCTAAAACTGTTTTTT
TRBJ1-2	15	TRBV7-9	TRBD1	few	CASSLWTGGSGGYTF	TGTGCCAGCAGCTTATGGACAGGGGGATCGGGAGGCTACACCTTC
TRBJ2-1	15	TRBV7-2	NA	NA	CASSLAGTSRNEQFF	TGTGCCAGCAGCTTAGCCGGGACATCACGCAATGAGCAGTTCTTC
TRBJ2-1	15	TRBV5-1	NA	NA	CASSLVGTAYNEQFF	TGCGCCAGCAGCTTGGTAGGGACTGCCTACAATGAGCAGTTCTTC
TRBJ1-2	16	TRBV19	NA	NA	CASSIAPGQLNYGYTF	TGTGCCAGTAGTATAGCCCCCGGACAACTAAACTATGGCTACACCTTC
TRBJ2-5	13	TRBV10-2	NA	NA	CASSVAPQETQYF	TGCGCCAGCAGTGTCGCCCCCCAAGAGACCCAGTACTTC
TRBJ2-3	14	TRBV5-5	NA	NA	CASSFGGTMDTQYF	TGTGCCAGCAGCTTTGGGGGGACCATGGATACGCAGTATTTT
TRBJ1-1	14	TRBV5-1	NA	NA	CASSLSLTGGEAFF	TGCGCCAGCAGCCTATCCCTCACAGGAGGTGAAGCTTTCTTT
TRBJ2-7	11	TRBV29-1	NA	NA	CSVRTLYEQYF	TGCAGCGTTAGGACCCTCTACGAGCAGTACTTC